These T cell receptor beta chains were read from a single sample in a study of blood T cell repertoires in COVID-19. Libraries were prepared by immunoSEQ multiplex PCR; TCRdb keeps only in-frame clonotypes and omits some of them. The profile shows over 130,000 clones, around 84% of them singletons. Sample: peripheral blood. Source of these receptors: a man aged 65 to 85 with acute or convalescent COVID-19. Each CDR3 is given with its conserved first and last residue. D genes are given only for firm matches. Size is stated for part of the rows, as once, few or many counts, or as a class when the clone is expanded.

CDR3 DNA: TGTGCCAGCACCGCAAGTTGGGCCACAGATACGCAGTATTTT
CDR3 protein: CASTASWATDTQYF
D gene: -
clone size: few
V gene: TRBV14
J gene: TRBJ2-3

CDR3 DNA: TGTGCCAGCAGCCAAGGGTACAGGGGTCAGCCCCAGCATTTT
CDR3 protein: CASSQGYRGQPQHF
D gene: TRBD1
clone size: -
V gene: TRBV3-1/TRBV3-2
J gene: TRBJ1-5

CDR3 DNA: TGTGCCATCAGTGAACCCGCGGACAGGAGCACAGATACGCAGTATTTT
CDR3 protein: CAISEPADRSTDTQYF
D gene: TRBD1
clone size: -
V gene: TRBV10-3
J gene: TRBJ2-3

CDR3 DNA: TGTGCCAGCAGCCCAGCCGTAATCGGGAGTAAGGGTGGGTACAATGAGCAATTCTTC
CDR3 protein: CASSPAVIGSKGGYNEQFF
D gene: -
clone size: once
V gene: TRBV7-9
J gene: TRBJ2-1

CDR3 DNA: TGTGCCAGCAGCGTAGTCTTAATGGCAGGGGGCGGAAACACCATATATTTT
CDR3 protein: CASSVVLMAGGGNTIYF
D gene: TRBD1
clone size: -
V gene: TRBV9
J gene: TRBJ1-3

CDR3 DNA: TGTGCCAGCACCTTTACCGGCGCGGGAGAGCAGTACTTC
CDR3 protein: CASTFTGAGEQYF
D gene: -
clone size: -
V gene: TRBV5-4
J gene: TRBJ2-7

CDR3 DNA: TGTGCCAGCAGTTTAGTTAGGGGTGGCACTGAAGCTTTCTTT
CDR3 protein: CASSLVRGGTEAFF
D gene: -
clone size: few
V gene: TRBV27
J gene: TRBJ1-1

CDR3 DNA: TGTGCCAGCAGTCCCTATCTCGAGGGTGGCTACACCTTC
CDR3 protein: CASSPYLEGGYTF
D gene: -
clone size: once
V gene: TRBV12-3/TRBV12-4
J gene: TRBJ1-2

CDR3 DNA: TGTGCCTGGGGGCCAATACCGAACACCGGGGAGCTGTTTTTT
CDR3 protein: CAWGPIPNTGELFF
D gene: -
clone size: -
V gene: TRBV27
J gene: TRBJ2-2

CDR3 DNA: TGTGCCACCAGCAGAGAGGCACCGCGACTCAATTCACCCCTCCACTTT
CDR3 protein: CATSREAPRLNSPLHF
D gene: -
clone size: few
V gene: TRBV15
J gene: TRBJ1-6

CDR3 DNA: TGTGCCAGCAGCTCCGCTCCCAGCTCCTACAATGAGCAGTTCTTC
CDR3 protein: CASSSAPSSYNEQFF
D gene: -
clone size: -
V gene: TRBV7-3
J gene: TRBJ2-1

CDR3 DNA: TGCGCCAGCAGCCGGGGACTAGCGGGCGTCAGCTCCTACAATGAGCAGTTCTTC
CDR3 protein: CASSRGLAGVSSYNEQFF
D gene: TRBD2
clone size: -
V gene: TRBV4-1
J gene: TRBJ2-1

CDR3 DNA: TGTGCCAGCAGTGAAGAAGGGCAGGGGGTGACCGGCTACACCTTC
CDR3 protein: CASSEEGQGVTGYTF
D gene: TRBD1
clone size: -
V gene: TRBV6-1
J gene: TRBJ1-2

CDR3 DNA: TGTGCCAGCAGCCAAAGCCTAGCGCACGCCTACAATGAGCAGTTCTTC
CDR3 protein: CASSQSLAHAYNEQFF
D gene: -
clone size: -
V gene: TRBV7-2
J gene: TRBJ2-1

CDR3 DNA: TGTGCCAGCTCACCCCCTTTCGGGGAGACCCAGTACTTC
CDR3 protein: CASSPPFGETQYF
D gene: -
clone size: -
V gene: TRBV18
J gene: TRBJ2-5

CDR3 DNA: TGTGCCAGCAGCCCTTCCGGTAGGATGGGCGATACGCAGTATTTT
CDR3 protein: CASSPSGRMGDTQYF
D gene: -
clone size: -
V gene: TRBV6-4
J gene: TRBJ2-3

CDR3 DNA: TGTGCCACCAGTGACCTGACAGGCGTTGGCTACACCTTC
CDR3 protein: CATSDLTGVGYTF
D gene: -
clone size: -
V gene: TRBV24-1
J gene: TRBJ1-2

CDR3 DNA: TGTGCCAGCAGCTGGGGGCAGTTTGGTAGCGGGATTTACAATGAGCAGTTCTTC
CDR3 protein: CASSWGQFGSGIYNEQFF
D gene: TRBD2
clone size: -
V gene: TRBV11-3
J gene: TRBJ2-1

CDR3 DNA: TGTGCCAGCAGTAAAACAGCTTTCTATGGCTACACCTTC
CDR3 protein: CASSKTAFYGYTF
D gene: -
clone size: few
V gene: TRBV12-3/TRBV12-4
J gene: TRBJ1-2

CDR3 DNA: TGTGCCAGCAGCCAGGGACTATCTAGCTCCTACGAGCAGTACTTC
CDR3 protein: CASSQGLSSSYEQYF
D gene: TRBD2
clone size: -
V gene: TRBV11-1
J gene: TRBJ2-7

CDR3 DNA: TGTGCCAGCAGCCGAGAGGGGGACTATGGCTACACCTTC
CDR3 protein: CASSREGDYGYTF
D gene: -
clone size: -
V gene: TRBV7-2
J gene: TRBJ1-2

CDR3 DNA: TGTGCCAGCAGCCAAGTCGGCCCTCCGGGTGAAAAACTGTTTTTT
CDR3 protein: CASSQVGPPGEKLFF
D gene: -
clone size: -
V gene: TRBV3-1/TRBV3-2
J gene: TRBJ1-4

CDR3 DNA: TGTGCCAGTAGTGTATCCACAGCCTTCACAGATACGCAGTATTTT
CDR3 protein: CASSVSTAFTDTQYF
D gene: -
clone size: -
V gene: TRBV19
J gene: TRBJ2-3

CDR3 DNA: TGTGCCAGCAGTATTGGACATGAAAATTCACCCCTCCACTTT
CDR3 protein: CASSIGHENSPLHF
D gene: -
clone size: -
V gene: TRBV28
J gene: TRBJ1-6

CDR3 DNA: TGTGCCAGCAGTGAGCAGGGGGCCAGTGAAAAACTGTTTTTT
CDR3 protein: CASSEQGASEKLFF
D gene: TRBD1
clone size: -
V gene: TRBV25-1
J gene: TRBJ1-4

CDR3 DNA: TGTGCCACCAGTGATTTTGGCTACACTGAAGCTTTCTTT
CDR3 protein: CATSDFGYTEAFF
D gene: -
clone size: once
V gene: TRBV24-1
J gene: TRBJ1-1

CDR3 DNA: TGTGCCAGCAGCGTCCACAGGGGAGGCTACACCTTC
CDR3 protein: CASSVHRGGYTF
D gene: TRBD1
clone size: -
V gene: TRBV9
J gene: TRBJ1-2

CDR3 DNA: TGTGCCAGTAGTACTGGAGGGAATAGCAATCAGCCCCAGCATTTT
CDR3 protein: CASSTGGNSNQPQHF
D gene: -
clone size: once
V gene: TRBV19
J gene: TRBJ1-5